Each of the 9 T cell receptor beta chains below was sequenced from the same sample in a study of shared clonotypes between healthy human individuals. Clones were sequenced by immunoSEQ multiplex PCR, and TCRdb holds only the in-frame ones, with some missing. Of about 960,000 clones listed, over 75% are singletons. The sample comprised memory CD4+ T cells sorted from blood. Subset meaning: CD45RA-negative fraction. Receptors were obtained from a man aged 18 to 35 in good health.

This clone was recorded once. The V call is TRBV10-3, the J call TRBJ2-7; no reliable D call. The CDR3 runs 15 residues. Per germline, CDR1 ENHRY and CDR2 SYGVKD. Trimming took off 7 bases at V and 0 bases at J, with 16 bases between the two ends. CDR3 in amino acids: CAIKEGPALSYEQYF. DNA of the CDR3: TGTGCCATCAAGGAAGGTCCGGCCCTCTCCTACGAGCAGTACTTC.

Points on this clone: The junction departs from the called germline gene at one end, perhaps through a read error. V usage is TRBV23-1 and J usage is TRBJ1-1; D remains ambiguous. TRBV23-1 carries the ORF label, with uncertain function. The CDR3 spans 8 residues. In nucleotides, the CDR3 is TGCGCCAGCAAGCCTTCCCTCTTT. It is translated as CASKPSLF.

The chain links TRBV5-1 to TRBJ2-3; TRBD2 matches 9 bases. The trim removed 4 bases at V and 3 bases at J, leaving 3 bases unmatched. The CDR3 has 14 residues. Germline loops: CDR1 SGHRS, CDR2 YFSETQ. Written as DNA, the CDR3 is TGCGCCAGCAGCAAGGGACTAGCTACAGATACGCAGTATTTT. This codes for CASSKGLATDTQYF.

V gene TRBV10-3 combines with J gene TRBJ2-7; a possible D gene is TRBD2 (7 bases). The CDR3 is made up of 15 amino acids. Trimming cost V 3 bases and J 7 bases, with 19 bases left between them. Per germline, CDR1 ENHRY and CDR2 SYGVKD. In nucleotides, the CDR3 is TGTGCCATCAGTGAAGGCGGGGGCGCCTCTTTGGAGCAGTACTTC. Residues: CAISEGGGASLEQYF.

The chain is built from TRBV11-2 and TRBJ1-4, with unresolved D. This CDR3 comprises 13 residues. The germline V gene has CDR1 SGHAT and CDR2 FQNNGV. V lost 4 bases and J lost 10, with 13 bases in between. This chain's CDR3 is CASSSRMVRKLFF. CDR3 DNA sequence: TGTGCCAGCAGCTCCCGGATGGTGCGAAAACTGTTTTTT.

On this clone: This may stem from a read error, because a much larger clone lies one nucleotide away. The same CDR3 is also encoded by other DNA sequences in this sample. This sequence joins TRBV7-2 and TRBJ2-3, with D perhaps matching TRBD2 (6 bases). V lost 6 bases to trimming and J lost 0 bases, with 7 bases between them. Germline V CDR1 and CDR2: SGHTA, FQGNSA. CDR3 length equals 13 residues. The CDR3: CASRRGSTDTQYF. CDR3 coding DNA: TGTGCCAGCAGACGGGGGAGCACAGATACGCAGTATTTT.

This clone showed up just a few times. The chain has TRBV2 and TRBJ2-5, with 10 positions matching TRBD1. The CDR3 is 14 amino acids. CDR1 and CDR2 (germline): SNHLY, FYNNEI. The trim removed 5 bases at V and 3 bases at J, leaving 3 bases unmatched. CDR3: CASSSGQGKETQYF. Here the CDR3 DNA reads TGTGCCAGCAGTTCGGGACAGGGGAAAGAGACCCAGTACTTC.

This clone was seen more than once but under ten times. The chain recombines TRBV5-6 with TRBJ2-6; D perhaps matches TRBD2 (5 bases). The length of the CDR3 is 15 residues. V was clipped by 4 bases and J by 2 bases, with 10 bases between them. CDR1 and CDR2 from the germline V gene are SGHDT and YYEEEE. The CDR3 region is CASSLGRTGANVLTF. CDR3 nucleotides: TGTGCCAGCAGCCTAGGGAGAACTGGGGCCAACGTCCTGACTTTC.

Only a few counts were recorded for this clone. This CDR3 reads CASYQNTEAFF. As DNA, the CDR3 is TGTGCCAGCTACCAGAACACTGAAGCTTTCTTT. The genes are TRBV5-4 and TRBJ1-1; D is unresolved. The CDR3 is 11 amino acids. CDR1 and CDR2 from the germline V gene are SGHNT and YYREEE (reference sequence). Trimming removed 7 bases from V and 1 base from J, with 5 bases in between.